Below are 29 T cell receptor beta chains sequenced from a single sample in a study of vaccination effects on CD4 cells after COVID-19 (dated by TCRdb to between 2021 and 2023). Library construction relied on the immunoSEQ multiplex PCR assay. Sourced from immuneACCESS, this table was stored by TCRdb with only in-frame sequences that have V and J called. A share of the clones is absent; for the studies checked, an unresolved V gene accounts for under half, and the remainder has no known explanation. This sample gives some 11,000 clones in total; 65% to 75% of them show up just once. The ten top clones hold about 24% of the sample. The antigens for these receptors are not known. To identify antigen-specific CD4+ T cell clonotypes by their expansion, the ViraFEST assay first stimulated PBMC with viral peptide pools and then applied TCR sequencing. After more than 9 days of culture, CD4+ T cells were isolated with the EasySep CD4+ T cell isolation kit.

This specimen was CD4+ T cells from PBMCs cultured with HCoV-229E spike peptides, taken before COVID-19 vaccination. Sample cell subset or site, as interpreted from the label and publication: HCoV-229E spike overlapping peptide pool stimulation. Receptors originate from a human donor who received a COVID-19 vaccine.

The chain joins TRBV19 to TRBJ2-1; tentative D call: TRBD1 (6 bases). Trimming shortened V by 9 bases and J by 0 bases, and 15 bases separated the two germline ends. The CDR3 is made up of 15 amino acids. CDR1 is LNHDA, CDR2 SQIVND, per germline (reference sequence). The CDR3 DNA reads as TGTGCCAGCAGAACGGACAGAAGCTCCTACAATGAGCAGTTCTTC. This translates into CASRTDRSSYNEQFF.

J is TRBJ2-3 and V is TRBV5-6, with TRBD2 matching over 9 bases. CDR1 SGHDT and CDR2 YYEEEE come from the germline V gene. The CDR3 sequence is 16 residues long. The junction had 11 bases not matched to a gene; V was cut back by 0 bases and J by 9 bases. CDR3 sequence: CASSLASRGGTVTQYF. Here the CDR3 DNA reads TGTGCCAGCAGCTTGGCCTCGCGGGGGGGCACGGTGACGCAGTATTTT.

The rearrangement links TRBV18 to TRBJ1-4; no firm D call. V lost 2 bases to trimming and J lost 4 bases, with 5 bases between them. The CDR3 spans 13 residues. The germline V gene encodes CDR1 KGHSH and CDR2 LQKENI. For the CDR3, the DNA is TGTGCCAGCTCACCAGGGATTAATGAAAAACTGTTTTTT. Translation gives CASSPGINEKLFF.

V and J are TRBV6-6 and TRBJ2-3; tentative D call: TRBD2 (6 bases). Per the germline V gene, CDR1 is MNHNY and CDR2 is SVGAGI (reference sequence). The CDR3 spans 15 residues. V dropped 2 bases and J dropped 1 base, with 10 bases sitting between them. Here the CDR3 reads CASSYRGSGTDTQYF. CDR3 coding DNA: TGTGCCAGCAGTTACCGGGGGTCGGGCACAGATACGCAGTATTTT.

The chain joins TRBV12-3 or TRBV12-4 to TRBJ2-5; D tentatively fits TRBD1 or TRBD2 (5 bases each). Trimming stripped 5 bases from V and 5 bases from J, with 9 bases between. The CDR3 length is 12 residues. The CDR3 sequence is CASSPGRETQYF. The CDR3 nucleotides read TGTGCCAGCAGTCCGGGACGTGAGACCCAGTACTTC.

This clone was seen only a few times. The chain employs TRBV6-1 and TRBJ1-1, with 7 bases that match TRBD1. Germline V gene sequence: CDR1 MNHNS, CDR2 SASEGT. The CDR3 length is 13 residues. J lost 5 bases, V lost 1 base, and 1 base had no gene match. The CDR3 region has the DNA TGTGCCAGCAGTGAAGGACAGGGAACTGAAGCTTTCTTT. Encoded protein: CASSEGQGTEAFF.

The chain employs TRBV19 and TRBJ1-4; no definite D call. Germline-derived CDR1 and CDR2 are LNHDA and SQIVND (reference sequence). The CDR3 has 14 amino acids. V was cut by 6 bases and J by 7 bases, with 15 bases left in between. The CDR3 DNA sequence: TGTGCCAGTAGAGTGCGGGCAGGACTTGAAAAACTGTTTTTT. Translated, it gives CASRVRAGLEKLFF.

The J gene is TRBJ2-7, the V gene TRBV18, with a tentative D call TRBD1 (5 bases). This CDR3 comprises 15 residues. V was pared by 3 bases and J by 0 bases, with 12 bases between. In germline, CDR1 is KGHSH, CDR2 LQKENI. The CDR3 sequence: CASSPRQLSSYEQYF. CDR3 DNA sequence: TGTGCCAGCTCACCTAGACAGCTAAGCTCCTACGAGCAGTACTTC.

The J gene is TRBJ1-1, the V gene TRBV11-2, with a weak D call TRBD1 (5 bases). The germline V gene has CDR1 SGHAT and CDR2 FQNNGV. The CDR3 totals 15 residues. Trimming cost V 0 bases and J 2 bases, with 10 bases left between them. DNA for the CDR3: TGTGCCAGCAGCTTAGATCCGGGGCCAAACACTGAAGCTTTCTTT. Protein: CASSLDPGPNTEAFF.

CDR3 nucleotide sequence: TGTGCCAGCAGTTATATGGGTGGGGACTTGAATGAGCAGTTCTTC. This translates into CASSYMGGDLNEQFF. The chain links TRBV6-6 to TRBJ2-1; tentative D call: TRBD2 (6 bases). Germline V lookup: CDR1 MNHNY, CDR2 SVGAGI (reference sequence). Trimming took 3 bases from V and 7 from J, leaving 16 bases between them. The CDR3 sequence is 15 residues long.

The chain employs TRBV6-1 and TRBJ2-1; 14 bases are shared with TRBD2. V shed 4 bases, J shed 7 bases, and the junction held 12 bases outside the gene matches. CDR1 is MNHNS and CDR2 is SASEGT in the germline V gene. The CDR3 extends over 18 amino acids. The CDR3 loop is CASSGGTSGSRFKNEQFF. CDR3 coding DNA: TGTGCCAGCAGTGGCGGGACTAGCGGGAGTAGGTTTAAAAATGAGCAGTTCTTC.

This clone was found once. The chain links TRBV9 to TRBJ2-1; D gene unclear. Germline V CDR1 and CDR2: SGDLS, YYNGEE. V was pared by 4 bases and J by 8 bases, with 16 bases between. The CDR3 covers 14 residues. The CDR3 nucleotides are TGTGCCAGCAGCCCAACTCTAGTAAACTATGAGCAGTTCTTC. It yields the protein CASSPTLVNYEQFF.

This chain joins TRBV7-2 and TRBJ2-2; D call uncertain. Germline V gene lookup returns CDR1 SGHTA and CDR2 FQGNSA. This CDR3 contains 14 residues. Trimming shortened V by 0 bases and J by 9 bases, and 11 bases separated the two germline ends. The DNA for the CDR3 is TGTGCCAGCAGCTTAGCGCCAGATCCCCGGGAGCTGTTTTTT. Protein sequence: CASSLAPDPRELFF.

The chain uses TRBV30 and TRBJ1-1; TRBD1 agrees at 9 bases. Looked up from germline, CDR1 is GTSNPN and CDR2 is SVGIG (reference sequence). V was pared by 4 bases and J by 7 bases, with 19 bases of the junction left unmatched. This CDR3 comprises 17 residues. The CDR3 region is CAWTPPGQGRRVFEAFF. For the CDR3, the DNA is TGTGCCTGGACCCCCCCGGGACAGGGAAGGAGGGTGTTTGAAGCTTTCTTT.

This chain links TRBV27 with TRBJ1-2; a possible D gene is TRBD1 (5 bases). Looked up from germline, CDR1 is MNHEY and CDR2 is SMNVEV (reference sequence). Deletions cut 5 bases from V and 3 bases from J, with 10 bases between. The CDR3 contains 13 residues. For the CDR3, the DNA is TGTGCCAGCAGTCCTGGGACGGACTATGGCTACACCTTC. Its protein product is CASSPGTDYGYTF.

V and J are TRBV27 and TRBJ2-5; no definite D call. V lost 1 base and J lost 2, with 8 bases in between. Germline CDR1 MNHEY, CDR2 SMNVEV (reference sequence). The CDR3 has 14 residues. The CDR3 loop reads CASSLLARQETQYF. In nucleotides, the CDR3 is TGTGCCAGCAGTTTATTAGCAAGACAAGAGACCCAGTACTTC.

This clone was counted a few times. V is TRBV7-9 and J is TRBJ1-5, with TRBD1 as a possible D gene (5 bases). CDR1 and CDR2 from the germline V gene are SEHNR and FQNEAQ (reference sequence). The CDR3 has 12 amino acids. Trimming cost V 3 bases and J 7 bases, with 7 bases left between them. The CDR3 loop reads CASSLGGQPQHF. The CDR3 DNA follows: TGTGCCAGCAGCTTGGGGGGACAGCCCCAGCATTTT.

This clone was seen a few times. The chain recombines TRBV30 with TRBJ1-5; D perhaps matches TRBD1 (5 bases). The CDR3 spans 13 residues. Trimming removed 0 bases at V and 5 bases at J, with 8 bases between. Germline loops: CDR1 GTSNPN, CDR2 SVGIG (reference sequence). The CDR3 spells CAWSVRGDQPQHF. The CDR3 DNA reads TGTGCCTGGAGTGTACGGGGGGATCAGCCCCAGCATTTT.

This chain joins TRBV12-3 or TRBV12-4 and TRBJ1-2, with 7 positions matching TRBD1. The V gene end was trimmed by 1 base and the J gene end by 5 bases; junction bases not matched to a gene: 1. The CDR3 consists of 13 residues. DNA of the CDR3: TGTGCCAGCAGTTTAGGACAGGGTTATGGCTACACCTTC. As protein: CASSLGQGYGYTF.

This clone showed up just a few times. The genes are TRBV2 and TRBJ2-7; D gene ambiguous. The CDR3 loop spans 11 amino acids. CDR1 SNHLY and CDR2 FYNNEI come from the germline V gene. The V end was cut by 9 bases, the J end by 3 bases, with 9 bases between. This CDR3 is CASLFFYEQYF. DNA of the CDR3: TGTGCCAGTTTGTTTTTCTACGAGCAGTACTTC.

The chain couples TRBV28 to TRBJ1-5, with TRBD1 matching 7 bases. Germline CDR1 MDHEN, CDR2 SYDVKM. V was pared by 4 bases and J by 7 bases, with 10 bases of the junction left unmatched. The CDR3 runs to 15 residues. CDR3 loop: CASSSLGEGGQPQHF. CDR3 sequence (DNA): TGTGCCAGCAGTTCACTGGGGGAAGGGGGCCAGCCCCAGCATTTT. Drawing the rest from reference TRBV28 and TRBJ1-5, the complete variable domain is DVKVTQSSRYLVKRTGEKVFLECVQDMDHENMFWYRQDPGLGLRLIYFSYDVKMKEKGDIPEGYSVSREKKERFSLILESASTNQTSMYLCASSSLGEGGQPQHFGDGTRLSIL.

The J gene is TRBJ2-7, the V gene TRBV18, with unresolved D. Germline V gene lookup returns CDR1 KGHSH and CDR2 LQKENI. The germline V and J ends were trimmed by 2 bases and 5 bases, with 7 bases remaining between them. CDR3 length: 12 residues. CDR3 sequence: CASSPTIHEQYF. The CDR3 coding sequence is TGTGCCAGCTCACCAACGATCCACGAGCAGTACTTC. Based on the CDR3 plus reference TRBV18 and TRBJ2-7, the full variable domain is NAGVMQNPRHLVRRRGQEARLRCSPMKGHSHVYWYRQLPEEGLKFMVYLQKENIIDESGMPKERFSAEFPKEGPSILRIQQVVRGDSAAYFCASSPTIHEQYFGPGTRLTVT.

The rearrangement uses TRBV10-3 and TRBJ1-6; TRBD1 matches at 10 bases. CDR1 is ENHRY and CDR2 is SYGVKD in the germline V gene. The CDR3 runs to 12 residues. V lost 8 bases to trimming and J lost 10 bases; unmatched junction nucleotides: 2. CDR3 protein: CAIGTGASPLHF. The CDR3 DNA is TGTGCCATCGGGACAGGGGCGTCACCCCTCCACTTT.

The genes are TRBV18 and TRBJ1-4, with TRBD1 matching over 10 bases. This CDR3 has 16 amino acids. CDR1 KGHSH and CDR2 LQKENI come from the germline V gene. V was pared by 1 base and J by 8 bases, with 7 bases of the junction left unmatched. The CDR3 protein is CASSPRSDRGREKLFF. The CDR3 DNA sequence: TGTGCCAGCTCACCACGTTCGGACAGGGGGAGGGAAAAACTGTTTTTT.

V is TRBV20-1 and J is TRBJ2-7; D gene ambiguous. Germline CDR1 reads DFQATT; CDR2 reads SNEGSKA (reference sequence). The germline V and J ends were trimmed by 5 bases and 2 bases, with 7 bases remaining between them. The CDR3 consists of 11 residues. The CDR3 nucleotides are TGCAGTGCTGCCCCTACCTACGAGCAGTACTTC. Translation gives CSAAPTYEQYF.

The chain employs TRBV11-2 and TRBJ1-2; D unresolved. The CDR3 has 13 amino acids. Germline loops: CDR1 SGHAT, CDR2 FQNNGV. The V end was cut by 3 bases, the J end by 1 base, with 6 bases between. The CDR3 sequence: CASSLTFNYGYTF. For the CDR3, the DNA is TGTGCCAGCAGCTTGACATTTAACTATGGCTACACCTTC.

The genes are TRBV19 and TRBJ1-2, with 10 nucleotides matching TRBD1. Germline V gene sequence: CDR1 LNHDA, CDR2 SQIVND (reference sequence). This CDR3 is 14 amino acids long. The V and J ends lost 4 bases and 4 bases, in that order; junction bases with no gene match: 3. This CDR3 reads CASSTTGGGYGYTF. The CDR3 nucleotides read TGTGCCAGTAGTACGACAGGGGGCGGCTATGGCTACACCTTC.

The CDR3 coding sequence is TGTGCCAGCAGCCGAATCATTATTCAGACAGACGCCTACAATGAGCAGTTCTTC. Its protein is CASSRIIIQTDAYNEQFF. This chain uses TRBV11-2 with TRBJ2-1; D might be TRBD1 (5 bases). The CDR3 is 18 residues long. Trimming pared 5 bases from V and 2 bases from J, leaving 22 bases between. CDR1 SGHAT and CDR2 FQNNGV come from the germline V gene.

The CDR3 sequence is CASSPGTSGRPDEQFF. Written as DNA, the CDR3 is TGTGCCAGCTCTCCAGGGACTAGCGGGAGACCGGATGAGCAGTTCTTC. The V and J genes are TRBV21-1 and TRBJ2-1; the table's D gene call, TRBD2, was not cross checked with the DNA. TRBV21-1 has pseudogene status. CDR3 length: 16 residues.